The clone carrying this T cell receptor beta chain came up many times. Its specificity is unknown. The sample originates from a study of neurological immune-mediated disorders. General observations from the study: No sharing of CDR3 amino acid sequences was observed among expanded clones across subjects, suggesting private repertoires in all groups.

Germline V lookup: CDR1 SEHNR, CDR2 FQNEAQ (reference sequence). The CDR3 has 14 residues. V lost 2 bases, J lost 6 bases, and 11 bases lay in between. TCRdb called the 5' RACE reads again in MiXCR, with one record for every CDR3 protein. The repertoire holds 35,000 to 40,000 distinct CDR3 sequences, with approximately 10% as singletons. This receptor was taken from a woman aged 25 to 39 with HTLV-1-associated myelopathy (HAM/TSP). Sample: CD4+ T cells from blood. This chain connects TRBV7-9 to TRBJ2-1; D not certain. The CDR3 spells CASSLLGRPNEQFF. The CDR3 DNA sequence: TGTGCCAGCAGCTTACTTGGCAGGCCCAATGAGCAGTTCTTC.